The 17 T cell receptor beta chains below come from one sample, sequenced in a study of early stage breast cancer tumors. Generated by immunoSEQ multiplex PCR, the TCRdb table keeps only in-frame clones and is missing some. The table has 50,000 to 65,000 clones, approximately 90% seen once. The sample taken for sequencing was blood. All receptors derive from a person aged 65 to 85 with breast cancer.

This clone was found once. The chain is built from TRBV5-1 and TRBJ1-6; the D gene is possibly TRBD1 (5 bases). The CDR3 extends over 14 amino acids. The germline CDR1 and CDR2 sequences are SGHRS and YFSETQ. Trimming took 6 bases from V and 10 from J, leaving 17 bases between them. In nucleotides, the CDR3 is TGCGCCAGCACCGCGGGGGAGGGAAGCTCACCCCTCCACTTT. Translation gives CASTAGEGSSPLHF. The full variable domain, in which reference TRBV5-1 and TRBJ1-6 provide the parts outside the CDR3, is KAGVTQTPRYLIKTRGQQVTLSCSPISGHRSVSWYQQTPGQGLQFLFEYFSETQRNKGNFPGRFSGRQFSNSRSEMNVSTLELGDSALYLCASTAGEGSSPLHFGNGTRLTVT.

V and J are TRBV5-1 and TRBJ2-5, with 12 positions matching TRBD2. Germline assignment: CDR1 SGHRS and CDR2 YFSETQ. CDR3 length equals 18 residues. J lost 5 bases, V lost 7 bases, and 18 bases had no gene match. The CDR3 bases are TGCGCCAGCTATGGAATAGCCCTAGCGGGGGGGCGCGGGGAGACCCAGTACTTC. Translated: CASYGIALAGGRGETQYF.

The genes are TRBV19 and TRBJ2-1, with D possibly matching TRBD2 (6 bases). This CDR3 is built from 12 residues. Trimming cost V 5 bases and J 9 bases, with 11 bases left between them. From germline, CDR1 is LNHDA and CDR2 SQIVND (reference sequence). The CDR3 reads CASSWTGGEQFF. The CDR3 DNA reads TGTGCCAGTAGTTGGACCGGGGGTGAGCAGTTCTTC.

The J gene is TRBJ1-4, the V gene TRBV5-4; no clear D. V was shortened by 0 bases and J by 4 bases, with 7 bases between the two germline ends. The germline gives CDR1 SGHNT, CDR2 YYREEE (reference sequence). This CDR3 is built from 14 residues. CDR3 DNA: TGTGCCAGCAGCTTGGGAGGCAATAATGAAAAACTGTTTTTT. This encodes CASSLGGNNEKLFF.

V usage is TRBV10-1 and J usage is TRBJ2-1; 9 nucleotides line up with TRBD2. With V trimmed by 4 bases and J by 15 bases, 13 bases remained unmatched. Germline values: CDR1 WNHNN, CDR2 SYGVQD (reference sequence). This CDR3 region has 14 residues. The CDR3 DNA is TGCGCCAGCAGTGTAGGACTAGCGTTTGATCGACTGTTCTTC. Translated, it gives CASSVGLAFDRLFF.

In this sample, this clone turned up a few times. CDR3 nucleotides: TGTGCCAGCAGCGCGGACAGGGATCAGCCCCAGCATTTT. This encodes CASSADRDQPQHF. The gene calls are TRBV2 and TRBJ1-5; TRBD1 agrees at 8 bases. CDR1 SNHLY and CDR2 FYNNEI come from the germline V gene. After removal of 6 bases from V and 5 bases from J, the junction contained 3 bases not matched to a gene. CDR3 length: 13 amino acids.

This clone has a handful of counts. The V and J genes are TRBV5-1 and TRBJ2-7, with D possibly matching TRBD2 (5 bases). Germline CDR1 is SGHRS and CDR2 is YFSETQ. The CDR3 is 12 amino acids. Trimming pared 7 bases from V and 2 bases from J, leaving 10 bases between. The CDR3 nucleotides are TGCGCCAGCGGACTGTCCGCCTACGAGCAGTACTTC. It codes for CASGLSAYEQYF.

The chain links TRBV7-9 to TRBJ2-7; D is perhaps TRBD2 (6 bases). CDR3 length: 15 amino acids. The germline V gene has CDR1 SEHNR and CDR2 FQNEAQ (reference sequence). Trimming stripped 6 bases from V and 0 bases from J, with 15 bases between. CDR3 DNA sequence: TGTGCCAGCAGACACCCTCTAGCGAGCTCCTACGAGCAGTACTTC. Residues: CASRHPLASSYEQYF.

The chain carries TRBV7-9 and TRBJ2-1, with 14 bases aligning to TRBD2. CDR3 length: 14 residues. The germline gives CDR1 SEHNR, CDR2 FQNEAQ (reference sequence). With V trimmed by 4 bases and J by 10 bases, 3 bases remained unmatched. The CDR3 DNA is TGTGCCAGCAGCTCCGGGACTAGCGGGGGCGAGCAGTTCTTC. Its translation: CASSSGTSGGEQFF.

Only a few counts were recorded for this clone. The gene calls are TRBV4-2 and TRBJ1-5; 9 nucleotides line up with TRBD1. This CDR3 region has 16 residues. The germline V gene has CDR1 LGHNA and CDR2 YNFKEQ. The trim removed 0 bases at V and 7 bases at J, leaving 7 bases unmatched. CDR3 sequence: CASSQDPTGGWQPQHF. The CDR3 DNA is TGTGCCAGCAGCCAAGATCCCACAGGGGGCTGGCAGCCCCAGCATTTT.

The chain employs TRBV6-5 and TRBJ2-7; 9 nucleotides match TRBD1. V lost 7 bases, J lost 0 bases, and 4 bases stayed unmatched. This CDR3 comprises 14 residues. CDR1 and CDR2 from the germline V gene are MNHEY and SVGAGI. The CDR3 DNA reads TGTGCCAGCACCGACAGGGGGAGCTCCTACGAGCAGTACTTC. It is translated as CASTDRGSSYEQYF.

The gene calls are TRBV7-6 and TRBJ2-3; 9 bases agree with TRBD1. V lost 5 bases and J lost 7; bases outside the gene matches: 13. The CDR3 is made up of 16 amino acids. The V gene's germline CDR1 is SGHVS and CDR2 FNYEAQ. The CDR3 here is CASSMTRGQGTNTQYF. The CDR3 DNA is TGTGCCAGCAGCATGACGAGGGGACAGGGCACGAATACGCAGTATTTT.

The chain has TRBV19 and TRBJ2-1; 7 bases agree with TRBD2. Germline CDR1 and CDR2: LNHDA and SQIVND (reference sequence). V trimming: 3 bases; J trimming: 9 bases; junction bases outside the gene matches: 11. The CDR3 is 15 amino acids. The CDR3, as DNA: TGTGCCAGTAGTATTTGGACTACTCTAGCGGTTGAGCAGTTCTTC. This codes for CASSIWTTLAVEQFF. Complete variable domain (other parts from reference TRBV19 and TRBJ2-1): DGGITQSPKYLFRKEGQNVTLSCEQNLNHDAMYWYRQDPGQGLRLIYYSQIVNDFQKGDIAEGYSVSREKKESFPLTVTSAQKNPTAFYLCASSIWTTLAVEQFFGPGTRLTVL.

The rearrangement links TRBV27 to TRBJ2-5; 7 bases fit TRBD2. Germline CDR1 MNHEY, CDR2 SMNVEV (reference sequence). The ends lost 7 bases at V and 5 bases at J; junction bases unmatched: 10. The CDR3 spans 14 residues. CDR3 sequence (DNA): TGTGCCAGCATCCTGAGATTCGGGGGGGAGACCCAGTACTTC. It specifies CASILRFGGETQYF.

The gene calls are TRBV11-2 and TRBJ2-5; 9 bases fit TRBD1. The junction had 6 bases not matched to a gene; V was cut back by 1 base and J by 9 bases. In germline, CDR1 is SGHAT, CDR2 FQNNGV. The CDR3 is 14 residues long. For the CDR3, the DNA is TGTGCCAGCAGCTTAGTAGGGACAGGGCTGGCCCAGTACTTC. Translation gives CASSLVGTGLAQYF.

The chain recombines TRBV19 with TRBJ2-1; no clear D. The CDR3 loop spans 14 amino acids. V dropped 7 bases and J dropped 6 bases, with 16 bases sitting between them. Germline V lookup: CDR1 LNHDA, CDR2 SQIVND (reference sequence). The DNA of the CDR3 is TGTGCCAGTAAAGACCGGAGTTTTTCCAATGAGCAGTTCTTC. It codes for CASKDRSFSNEQFF. The variable domain in full, completed from reference TRBV19 and TRBJ2-1, reads DGGITQSPKYLFRKEGQNVTLSCEQNLNHDAMYWYRQDPGQGLRLIYYSQIVNDFQKGDIAEGYSVSREKKESFPLTVTSAQKNPTAFYLCASKDRSFSNEQFFGPGTRLTVL.

The chain couples TRBV7-6 to TRBJ1-2; no reliable D call. This CDR3 has 14 amino acids. Germline CDR1 and CDR2: SGHVS and FNYEAQ. Trimming took 5 bases from V and 3 from J, leaving 13 bases between them. The CDR3 loop reads CASSILGPHYGYTF. The CDR3 nucleotides read TGTGCCAGCAGCATACTAGGACCCCACTATGGCTACACCTTC.